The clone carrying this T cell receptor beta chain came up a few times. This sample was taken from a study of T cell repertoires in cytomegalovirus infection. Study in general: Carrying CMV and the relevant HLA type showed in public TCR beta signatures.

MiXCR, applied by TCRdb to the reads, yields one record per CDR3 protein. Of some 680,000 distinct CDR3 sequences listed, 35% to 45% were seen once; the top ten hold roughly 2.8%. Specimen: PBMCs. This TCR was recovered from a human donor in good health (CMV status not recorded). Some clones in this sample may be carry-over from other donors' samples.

CDR3 nucleotides: TGTGCCAGTAGTTTGAGGGGGATCGGGGGTAATCAGCCCCAGCATTTT. Translated, it gives CASSLRGIGGNQPQHF. This chain links TRBV19 with TRBJ1-5; D may be TRBD1 (6 bases). Trimming removed 5 bases from V and 4 bases from J, with 18 bases in between. Germline V gene sequence: CDR1 LNHDA, CDR2 SQIVND (reference sequence). This CDR3 has 16 amino acids.